This paragraph reports one T cell receptor (beta chain). The antigen is undetermined. This sample was included in a study of T cell clonotyping in hematopoietic cell transplantation. Overall study findings and caveats: Without cell sorting, CD4 versus CD8 contributions remain unresolved. After transplant, recipient diversity fell while pathologically expanded clonotypes grew through day 180. Higher Inverse Simpson Index values in graft donor and pretransplant recipient predicted broader posttransplant TCR diversity. At the given depth, recipient repertoires were over 95% de novo clonotypes.

Some clones are missing from TCRdb's copy, which holds only in-frame ones; the method was immunoSEQ multiplex PCR. The sample lists 69,000 or so clones, around 94% seen once, with about 1.5% in the top ten. The CDR3 covers 18 residues. Trimming pared 1 base from V and 0 bases from J, leaving 13 bases between. The germline gives CDR1 LNHDA, CDR2 SQIVND (reference sequence). Sequenced sample: peripheral blood mononuclear cells. This receptor was obtained from a man between 50 and 59 years old in good health. Some clones in this sample may be carry-over from other donors' samples. The chain carries TRBV19 and TRBJ2-6; no clear D gene. The CDR3 region has the DNA TGTGCCAGTAGTATAGGTATCAGGCGGCGCTCTGGGGCCAACGTCCTGACTTTC. Amino acids: CASSIGIRRRSGANVLTF.